The 14 T cell receptor beta chains reported below all come from one sample, sequenced in a study of blood T cell repertoires in COVID-19. Data came from immunoSEQ multiplex PCR; TCRdb stores just in-frame clones and leaves some out. This table holds about 76,000 clones, around 83% found once. The sequenced sample was peripheral blood. These receptors originate from a man in his 60s with COVID-19, enrolled during active disease.

This rearrangement joins TRBV19 to TRBJ2-5; D ambiguous. The CDR3 covers 13 residues. Germline V gene lookup returns CDR1 LNHDA and CDR2 SQIVND (reference sequence). The V end was cut by 8 bases, the J end by 4 bases, with 14 bases between. CDR3 sequence (DNA): TGTGCCAGTGGGCTCCCGGCTTCAGAGACCCAGTACTTC. Encoded protein: CASGLPASETQYF.

This chain links TRBV29-1 with TRBJ2-7, with D maybe TRBD2 (6 bases). Deletions cut 7 bases from V and 2 bases from J, with 9 bases between. CDR1 and CDR2 from the germline V gene are SQVTM and ANQGSEA. The CDR3 loop spans 11 amino acids. The CDR3: CSGGETYEQYF. The CDR3 nucleotides read TGCAGCGGCGGGGAGACCTACGAGCAGTACTTC.

The chain uses TRBV6-6 and TRBJ1-1; 7 positions agree with TRBD1. The germline V gene has CDR1 MNHNY and CDR2 SVGAGI (reference sequence). After removal of 2 bases from V and 10 bases from J, the junction contained 7 bases not matched to a gene. The CDR3 runs to 13 residues. The CDR3, as DNA: TGTGCCAGCAGTTACCGACAGGGTGAGGTAGCTTTCTTT. It specifies CASSYRQGEVAFF.

The chain links TRBV30 to TRBJ2-3; 8 nucleotides agree with TRBD2. Germline CDR1 is GTSNPN and CDR2 is SVGIG (reference sequence). The CDR3 sequence is 15 residues long. The V and J ends lost 0 bases and 6 bases, in that order; junction bases with no gene match: 8. The CDR3 nucleotides are TGTGCCTGGAGTGTACGGGGGGGCCTAGAGGATACGCAGTATTTT. It encodes CAWSVRGGLEDTQYF.

The chain links TRBV6-5 to TRBJ2-2, with 10 nucleotides matching TRBD2. The CDR3 sequence is 15 residues long. V was clipped by 4 bases and J by 5 bases; unmatched bases: 4. CDR1 and CDR2 from the germline V gene are MNHEY and SVGAGI. CDR3 loop: CASSWLAGETGELFF. CDR3 DNA: TGTGCCAGCAGTTGGCTAGCGGGAGAAACCGGGGAGCTGTTTTTT.

The V gene is TRBV19, the J gene TRBJ2-5, with 9 bases matching TRBD2. Trimming at V came to 1 base and at J to 0 bases, leaving 9 bases not matched to a gene. CDR3 length: 18 amino acids. CDR1 is LNHDA, CDR2 SQIVND, per germline (reference sequence). CDR3 region: CASSIGSRSGGYQETQYF. The CDR3, as DNA: TGTGCCAGTAGTATAGGTTCTCGGAGCGGGGGGTACCAAGAGACCCAGTACTTC.

The V call is TRBV9, the J call TRBJ2-1, with TRBD2 matching 8 bases. CDR3 size: 17 residues. Unmatched junction bases numbered 15, after V lost 3 bases and J lost 7 bases. Germline V lookup: CDR1 SGDLS, CDR2 YYNGEE. CDR3 DNA sequence: TGTGCCAGCAGCGAAGATGTAAAAGCGGGAGAAGGTAATGAGCAGTTCTTC. Translation: CASSEDVKAGEGNEQFF.

The gene calls are TRBV5-1 and TRBJ2-1; TRBD1 aligns across 9 bases. Germline CDR1 and CDR2: SGHRS and YFSETQ. This CDR3 comprises 13 residues. The V segment lost 4 bases and the J segment 6 bases; nucleotides outside the gene matches: 2. CDR3 DNA: TGCGCCAGCAGCCTGGGACAGGGCAATGAGCAGTTCTTC. Translating gives CASSLGQGNEQFF.

The chain couples TRBV29-1 to TRBJ2-7, with TRBD1 as a possible D gene (6 bases). Trimming stripped 6 bases from V and 1 base from J, with 13 bases between. The CDR3 totals 13 residues. Germline-derived CDR1 and CDR2 are SQVTM and ANQGSEA. CDR3 sequence (DNA): TGCAGCGTCACATGGGACATGTCCTACGAGCAGTACTTC. It codes for CSVTWDMSYEQYF.

The chain is built from TRBV20-1 and TRBJ1-1; D perhaps matches TRBD1 (5 bases). Per the germline V gene, CDR1 is DFQATT and CDR2 is SNEGSKA (reference sequence). The CDR3 has 11 amino acids. CDR3 amino acids: CSLAGVTEAFF. The DNA for the CDR3 is TGCTCCCTGGCGGGGGTCACTGAAGCTTTCTTT.

The V call is TRBV7-3, the J call TRBJ2-7, with D hard to call. Germline V gene data show CDR1 as SGHTA and CDR2 as FQGTGA. Trimming took off 5 bases at V and 7 bases at J, with 12 bases between the two ends. There are 12 residues in the CDR3. The CDR3 is CASSQSTSEQYF. CDR3 in DNA: TGTGCCAGCAGCCAATCAACCAGTGAGCAGTACTTC.

The chain uses TRBV6-5 and TRBJ2-1; D gene uncertain. V lost 0 bases and J lost 6, with 9 bases in between. This CDR3 is built from 14 residues. From germline, CDR1 is MNHEY and CDR2 SVGAGI. In nucleotides, the CDR3 is TGTGCCAGCAGTTACTCGCCAACCGGCAATGAGCAGTTCTTC. Its protein product is CASSYSPTGNEQFF.

The V and J genes are TRBV10-1 and TRBJ1-3; D remains unclear. Trimming took off 7 bases at V and 0 bases at J, with 7 bases between the two ends. CDR3 length: 13 amino acids. The germline CDR1 and CDR2 sequences are WNHNN and SYGVQD (reference sequence). The CDR3 DNA is TGCGCCAGCACAACTTCCTCTGGAAACACCATATATTTT. It codes for CASTTSSGNTIYF.

The chain recombines TRBV11-2 with TRBJ2-3; 10 positions match TRBD2. V was clipped by 9 bases and J by 2 bases; unmatched bases: 2. Germline V gene sequence: CDR1 SGHAT, CDR2 FQNNGV. This CDR3 is 13 amino acids long. The chain's CDR3 is CASGLAATDTQYF. For the CDR3, the DNA is TGTGCCAGTGGACTAGCGGCCACAGATACGCAGTATTTT. Using reference TRBV11-2 and TRBJ2-3 for the parts outside the CDR3, the full variable domain is EAGVAQSPRYKIIEKRQSVAFWCNPISGHATLYWYQQILGQGPKLLIQFQNNGVVDDSQLPKDRFSAERLKGVDSTLKIQPAKLEDSAVYLCASGLAATDTQYFGPGTRLTVL.